These T cell receptor beta chains were read from a single sample in a study of T cells in Graves' hyperthyroidism and ophthalmopathy. TCRdb called the multiplex PCR reads again in MiXCR, with one record for every CDR3 protein. Among hundreds of thousands of distinct CDR3 sequences listed, around 22% were seen once. The sample taken for sequencing was blood. The source of these receptors is a woman aged 25-40 years with Graves' ophthalmopathy. Each CDR3 is given with its conserved first and last residue. Fields, in order: V gene, J gene, clone size, D gene, CDR3 protein, CDR3 DNA. D genes are given only for firm matches. Expanded clones are given a class, and other clones once, few, many or no size at all.

TRBV19	TRBJ1-2	many	NA	CASSEVLGVGYTF	TGTGCCAGTAGTGAGGTTCTGGGAGTTGGCTACACCTTC
TRBV12-3/TRBV12-4	TRBJ2-7	many	NA	CASSLSSDLHYEQYF	TGTGCCAGCAGTTTAAGTTCCGATCTACACTACGAGCAGTACTTC
TRBV7-2	TRBJ1-5	many	TRBD1	CASSPTGGINQPQHF	TGTGCCAGCAGCCCGACAGGGGGCATCAATCAGCCCCAGCATTTT
TRBV7-6	TRBJ1-2	many	TRBD1	CASSFGGQGALSYGYTF	TGTGCCAGCAGCTTTGGGGGACAGGGGGCGCTTAGCTATGGCTACACCTTC
TRBV6-1	TRBJ2-7	few	NA	CASSDLDEGSYEQYF	TGTGCCAGCAGTGATCTTGACGAGGGAAGCTACGAGCAGTACTTC
TRBV6-5	TRBJ2-7	few	TRBD1	CASSYGPTGEYEQYF	TGTGCCAGCAGTTACGGCCCGACAGGGGAGTACGAGCAGTACTTC
TRBV18	TRBJ2-7	few	NA	CASSPTTVTAYEQYF	TGTGCCAGCTCACCCACGACAGTTACCGCCTACGAGCAGTACTTC
TRBV3-1	TRBJ1-3	many	TRBD1	CASSQEGQGTGNTIYF	TGTGCCAGCAGCCAAGAGGGACAGGGGACTGGAAACACCATATATTTT
TRBV5-8	TRBJ2-7	NA	NA	CASSLGGSNSYEQYF	TGTGCCAGCAGCTTGGGGGGAAGCAACTCCTACGAGCAGTACTTC
TRBV7-9	TRBJ2-7	many	NA	CASSLATGFLNEQYF	TGTGCCAGCAGCTTAGCCACAGGGTTCCTAAACGAGCAGTACTTC
TRBV7-2	TRBJ2-2	NA	NA	CASSKGLTNTGELFF	TGTGCCAGCAGCAAGGGACTTACGAACACCGGGGAGCTGTTTTTT
TRBV29-1	TRBJ1-1	many	TRBD1	CSVDRGVNTEAFF	TGCAGCGTCGACAGGGGAGTGAACACTGAAGCTTTCTTT
TRBV27	TRBJ2-5	many	TRBD1	CASSPTRQGAWETQYF	TGTGCCAGCAGTCCAACCCGACAGGGGGCTTGGGAGACCCAGTACTTC
TRBV4-1	TRBJ2-7	NA	TRBD2	CASSQGPLGGDEQYF	TGCGCCAGCAGCCAAGGACCGTTGGGGGGGGACGAGCAGTACTTC
TRBV11-2	TRBJ1-5	many	TRBD1	CASSLDPGQGNQPQHF	TGTGCCAGCAGCTTAGATCCGGGACAGGGGAATCAGCCCCAGCATTTT
TRBV7-3	TRBJ2-7	many	TRBD1	CASSMTGDHEQYF	TGTGCCAGCAGCATGACAGGGGATCACGAGCAGTACTTC
TRBV28	TRBJ2-7	many	NA	CASSFPLRQVTSYEQYF	TGTGCCAGCAGTTTTCCCCTCCGGCAGGTGACTTCCTACGAGCAGTACTTC
TRBV28	TRBJ1-6	many	TRBD1	CASRKDRSSYNSPLHF	TGTGCCAGCAGAAAGGACAGGAGCTCCTATAATTCACCCCTCCACTTT
TRBV7-6	TRBJ1-2	NA	TRBD1	CASSDQDRAGYTF	TGTGCCAGCAGCGATCAGGACAGGGCTGGCTACACCTTC
TRBV10-3	TRBJ2-7	NA	NA	CAIRRDGLSYEQYF	TGTGCCATCAGACGGGACGGGCTCTCCTACGAGCAGTACTTC
TRBV12-3/TRBV12-4	TRBJ1-3	few	TRBD1	CASSPRDRPSGNTIYF	TGTGCCAGCAGTCCCCGGGACAGGCCCTCTGGAAACACCATATATTTT
TRBV6-5	TRBJ2-7	NA	TRBD1	CASITDRGTYEQYF	TGTGCCAGCATTACGGACAGGGGAACCTACGAGCAGTACTTC
TRBV7-8	TRBJ1-5	many	NA	CASGPYQPQHF	TGTGCCAGCGGTCCTTATCAGCCCCAGCATTTT
TRBV30	TRBJ1-3	many	NA	CAWSVRTKIYF	TGTGCCTGGAGTGTGAGGACAAAGATATATTTT
TRBV5-1	TRBJ1-1	NA	NA	CASKDPLVDTEAFF	TGCGCCAGCAAGGATCCCCTAGTGGACACTGAAGCTTTCTTT
TRBV18	TRBJ1-3	few	NA	CASSPEGSPTGNTIYF	TGTGCCAGCTCACCAGAGGGCAGTCCGACTGGAAACACCATATATTTT
TRBV12-5	TRBJ1-1	many	NA	CASGLIGGVAFF	TGTGCTAGTGGTTTGATAGGGGGGGTAGCTTTCTTT
TRBV4-1	TRBJ2-5	many	NA	CASSQGRGWGETQYF	TGCGCCAGCAGCCAAGGGCGGGGATGGGGAGAGACCCAGTACTTC
TRBV28	TRBJ1-2	many	NA	CASSSLKRNNYGYTF	TGTGCCAGCAGTTCCCTAAAGCGAAACAACTATGGCTACACCTTC
TRBV29-1	TRBJ2-7	once	NA	CSVEDHDKRGDEQYF	TGCAGCGTTGAAGATCACGACAAGAGGGGGGACGAGCAGTACTTC
TRBV12-3/TRBV12-4	TRBJ1-3	NA	TRBD1	CASSLRIGQGSGNTIYF	TGTGCCAGCAGTTTACGGATCGGACAGGGCTCTGGAAACACCATATATTTT
TRBV6-1	TRBJ1-1	many	NA	CASSDGLFQAFF	TGTGCCAGCAGTGATGGACTTTTTCAAGCTTTCTTT
TRBV7-8	TRBJ1-1	many	TRBD1	CASSLDRGHGEAFF	TGTGCCAGCAGCTTGGACAGGGGGCATGGTGAAGCTTTCTTT
TRBV12-3/TRBV12-4	TRBJ1-1	many	NA	CASTKTGIVNTEAFF	TGTGCCAGCACCAAGACTGGGATCGTAAACACTGAAGCTTTCTTT
TRBV11-1	TRBJ2-7	NA	NA	CASSHPPGTANSYEQYF	TGTGCCAGCAGCCACCCGCCGGGGACGGCGAACTCCTACGAGCAGTACTTC
TRBV5-1	TRBJ2-7	few	TRBD1	CASSLEPGQSYEQYF	TGCGCCAGCAGCTTGGAACCGGGACAGTCCTACGAGCAGTACTTC
TRBV7-9	TRBJ2-5	many	NA	CASSLRLEETQYF	TGTGCCAGCAGCTTGCGGCTAGAAGAGACCCAGTACTTC
TRBV12-3/TRBV12-4	TRBJ2-5	many	NA	CASSLVNKGPQYF	TGTGCCAGCAGTTTAGTAAATAAGGGACCCCAGTACTTC
TRBV28	TRBJ2-7	many	NA	CASSSWWNRGYEQYF	TGTGCCAGCAGTTCTTGGTGGAATAGAGGCTACGAGCAGTACTTC
TRBV5-1	TRBJ1-5	many	TRBD1	CASSLEGTGRQPQHF	TGCGCCAGCAGCTTGGAAGGGACAGGGAGGCAGCCCCAGCATTTT
TRBV2	TRBJ1-4	many	NA	CASSQGWATNEKLFF	TGTGCCAGCAGTCAAGGATGGGCAACTAATGAAAAACTGTTTTTT
TRBV11-2	TRBJ1-2	few	NA	CASSFPDPRVTYGYTF	TGTGCCAGCAGCTTCCCAGACCCCAGGGTAACGTATGGCTACACCTTC
TRBV4-2	TRBJ2-2	many	NA	CASSQDGAGELFF	TGTGCCAGCAGCCAAGATGGCGCCGGGGAGCTGTTTTTT
TRBV5-1	TRBJ1-5	many	NA	CASSLGDAWDNQPQHF	TGCGCCAGCAGCTTGGGGGACGCCTGGGACAATCAGCCCCAGCATTTT
TRBV18	TRBJ1-2	many	NA	CASSPRTDGYTF	TGTGCCAGCTCACCACGGACAGACGGCTACACCTTC
TRBV6-5	TRBJ1-1	NA	TRBD1	CASSSYRTGAEAFF	TGTGCCAGCAGTTCGTATAGAACAGGGGCTGAAGCTTTCTTT
TRBV7-3	TRBJ2-5	few	NA	CASSPDNGYVTQYF	TGTGCCAGCAGCCCAGACAATGGCTATGTGACCCAGTACTTC
TRBV7-9	TRBJ2-5	many	NA	CASSLRPKETQYF	TGTGCCAGCAGCCTAAGACCCAAAGAGACCCAGTACTTC
TRBV6-5	TRBJ2-5	NA	TRBD1	CASSFSGTGGETQYF	TGTGCCAGCAGTTTTTCCGGGACAGGGGGAGAGACCCAGTACTTC
TRBV4-1	TRBJ1-2	many	TRBD1	CASSQGPVSGGSGYTF	TGCGCCAGCAGCCAAGGTCCGGTATCAGGGGGCTCAGGCTACACCTTC